This TCR beta chain emerged from a study of T cells after yellow fever vaccination. The CDR3 runs to 14 residues. Looked up from germline, CDR1 is LGHNA and CDR2 is YSLEER. The V end lost 0 bases, the J end lost 2 bases, and 7 bases lay between the germline ends. In making TCR cDNA, 5'RACE template switching added a universal primer site and UMIs to it. TCRdb used MiXCR to reprocess the 5' RACE reads, holding one entry per CDR3 protein. This table has more than 250,000 distinct CDR3 sequences, 6.8% appearing once. Study-wide findings and caveats: The secondary response showed a weaker magnitude and a faster peak, day 5 versus 15.

The sample holds a few counts of this clonotype. Antigen specificity is unknown. The V call is TRBV4-3, the J call TRBJ2-5; tentatively, D is TRBD1 (5 bases). The specimen comprised PBMCs, sampled about 41 days after the first yellow fever vaccination. This clonotype was obtained from a man aged 18 to 30 who received the YFV17D yellow fever vaccine. CDR3 nucleotides: TGCGCCAGCAGCCAAGAGAGACAGCAAGAGACCCAGTACTTC. It translates to CASSQERQQETQYF.